Listed below are T cell receptor beta chains from one sample, sequenced in a study of human T cells and chemical hapten exposure. In TCRdb, the RACE reads were re-called with MiXCR into one record per CDR3 protein. The table has about 52,000 distinct CDR3 sequences, approximately 9.6% seen once. The source material was whole blood, sampled in connection with sensitization to the hapten diphenylcyclopropenone (DPC). These receptors all stem from a woman aged 25 to 45 with alopecia areata. Some clones in this sample may be carry-over from other donors' samples. Each CDR3 is given with its conserved first and last residue. D genes are given only for firm matches. Some rows have no size entry. The others give once, few or many, or a class for an expanded clone.

TRBJ1-1 | TRBV7-2 | few | - | CASSSTGMDPEAFF | TGTGCCAGCAGCTCAACAGGGATGGATCCTGAAGCTTTCTTT
TRBJ2-5 | TRBV6-2/TRBV6-3 | many | - | CASSYGGRGARETQYF | TGTGCCAGCAGTTACGGGGGGAGGGGGGCGCGAGAGACCCAGTACTTC
TRBJ2-1 | TRBV7-7 | - | - | CASSPGPTPNNEQFF | TGTGCTAGCAGCCCCGGCCCTACCCCAAACAATGAGCAGTTCTTC
TRBJ1-1 | TRBV11-2 | - | - | CASSLVGRGGNTEAFF | TGTGCCAGCAGCTTAGTCGGTCGGGGCGGGAACACTGAAGCTTTCTTT
TRBJ2-3 | TRBV12-3/TRBV12-4 | - | TRBD1 | CASSPGQPPLDTQYF | TGTGCCAGCAGTCCGGGACAGCCGCCACTCGATACGCAGTATTTT
TRBJ2-1 | TRBV5-1 | - | TRBD1 | CASGPPDRDEQFF | TGCGCCAGCGGACCTCCAGACAGGGATGAGCAGTTCTTC
TRBJ2-7 | TRBV27 | many | TRBD2 | CASSGGEQRYEQYF | TGTGCCAGCAGTGGGGGGGAACAGCGGTACGAGCAGTACTTC
TRBJ2-3 | TRBV6-1 | - | - | CASSGRGDTQYF | TGTGCCAGCAGTGGCCGTGGAGATACGCAGTATTTT
TRBJ1-5 | TRBV27 | - | - | CASSLNSGRSQHF | TGTGCCAGCAGTCTCAATTCCGGACGATCCCAGCATTTT
TRBJ1-1 | TRBV6-2/TRBV6-3 | few | - | CASRESSMNTEAFF | TGTGCCAGCAGGGAGAGTTCCATGAACACTGAAGCTTTCTTT
TRBJ2-3 | TRBV15 | - | TRBD2 | CATSSGGGTDTQYF | TGTGCCACCAGTAGCGGGGGGGGGACAGATACGCAGTATTTT
TRBJ2-3 | TRBV28 | many | TRBD2 | CASSPTGTSGTYTDTQYF | TGTGCCAGCAGCCCTACCGGGACTAGCGGGACCTACACAGATACGCAGTATTTT
TRBJ1-2 | TRBV4-1 | - | TRBD1 | CASSQPRDRAKYGYTF | TGCGCCAGCAGCCAACCTCGGGACAGGGCGAAGTATGGCTACACCTTC
TRBJ2-7 | TRBV11-2 | few | - | CASSPNIGSYEQYF | TGTGCCAGCAGCCCAAACATAGGGTCCTACGAGCAGTACTTC
TRBJ1-5 | TRBV6-1 | few | - | CASSEFQPQHF | TGTGCCAGCAGTGAATTTCAGCCCCAGCATTTT
TRBJ1-5 | TRBV21-1 | many | - | CASSKVVTARGDQPQHF | TGTGCCAGCAGCAAAGTAGTGACTGCCAGAGGTGATCAGCCCCAGCATTTT
TRBJ2-6 | TRBV5-4 | - | TRBD1 | CASSRDRARSGANVLTF | TGTGCCAGCAGTCGGGACAGGGCCCGCTCTGGGGCCAACGTCCTGACTTTC
TRBJ2-1 | TRBV6-5 | few | - | CASSYSRGNEQFF | TGTGCCAGCAGTTACTCGAGAGGCAATGAGCAGTTCTTC
TRBJ1-5 | TRBV29-1 | - | - | CSVVQGSNQPQHF | TGCAGCGTTGTACAGGGTAGCAATCAGCCCCAGCATTTT
TRBJ1-1 | TRBV6-5 | few | - | CASSYRDGNTEAFF | TGTGCCAGCAGTTACAGAGACGGGAACACTGAAGCTTTCTTT
TRBJ2-6 | TRBV19 | few | - | CASSMYDAGANVLTF | TGTGCCAGTAGTATGTACGATGCTGGGGCCAACGTCCTGACTTTC
TRBJ2-3 | TRBV5-5 | few | TRBD1 | CASSPQGADFTDTQYF | TGTGCCAGCAGCCCCCAGGGGGCCGACTTCACAGATACGCAGTATTTT
TRBJ1-2 | TRBV6-2/TRBV6-3 | few | - | CASSTPQGYGYTF | TGTGCCAGCAGTACCCCACAGGGTTATGGCTACACCTTC
TRBJ2-1 | TRBV7-9 | many | TRBD1 | CASSRTGVNEQFF | TGTGCCAGCAGCCGGACAGGGGTCAATGAGCAGTTCTTC
TRBJ1-1 | TRBV5-5 | many | - | CASSLTALNTEAFF | TGTGCCAGCAGCCTTACAGCGTTGAACACTGAAGCTTTCTTT
TRBJ2-2 | TRBV6-6 | - | - | CASSKTNTGELFF | TGTGCCAGCAGCAAGACGAACACCGGGGAGCTGTTTTTT
TRBJ2-7 | TRBV6-5 | many | TRBD1 | CASSYSGTGGYEQYF | TGTGCCAGCAGTTACTCGGGGACAGGGGGGTACGAGCAGTACTTC
TRBJ1-6 | TRBV5-1 | - | TRBD1 | CASSTGTDRASPLHF | TGCGCCAGCAGCACCGGGACAGACCGTGCTTCACCCCTCCACTTT
TRBJ2-4 | TRBV7-2 | many | - | CASSLEVQVNIQYF | TGTGCCAGCAGCTTAGAGGTACAAGTCAACATTCAGTACTTC
TRBJ2-7 | TRBV27 | - | - | CASSPVISSYEQYF | TGTGCCAGCAGTCCAGTAATCAGCTCCTACGAGCAGTACTTC
TRBJ1-6 | TRBV29-1 | many | TRBD1 | CSVSTGGNSPLHF | TGCAGCGTCTCGACAGGGGGGAATTCACCCCTCCACTTT
TRBJ1-1 | TRBV7-9 | many | - | CASSLWSTEAFF | TGTGCCAGCAGCTTATGGAGCACTGAAGCTTTCTTT
TRBJ1-5 | TRBV28 | many | - | CASSFVLTSNQPQHF | TGTGCCAGCAGTTTCGTCCTCACTAGCAATCAGCCCCAGCATTTT
TRBJ2-3 | TRBV29-1 | few | - | CSGEAGGTDTQYF | TGCAGCGGGGAGGCCGGGGGCACAGATACGCAGTATTTT
TRBJ2-3 | TRBV6-6 | few | TRBD2 | CASTTTGGGTSTDTQYF | TGTGCCAGCACTACCACTGGCGGGGGGACTAGCACAGATACGCAGTATTTT
TRBJ2-7 | TRBV12-3/TRBV12-4 | few | TRBD2 | CASSLSGGLSYEQYF | TGTGCCAGCAGTCTAAGCGGGGGGTTATCCTACGAGCAGTACTTC
TRBJ2-3 | TRBV27 | - | - | CASSFYDGRGTDTQYF | TGTGCCAGCAGTTTCTACGACGGCCGTGGCACAGATACGCAGTATTTT
TRBJ2-2 | TRBV11-2 | - | - | CASSFEYTGELFF | TGTGCCAGCAGCTTCGAATACACCGGGGAGCTGTTTTTT
TRBJ2-7 | TRBV10-3 | many | - | CAISEHTGNYEQYF | TGTGCCATCAGTGAGCATACAGGGAACTACGAGCAGTACTTC
TRBJ1-5 | TRBV19 | - | TRBD1 | CATSIQGAEQPQHF | TGTGCCACCTCCATACAGGGGGCGGAACAGCCCCAGCATTTT
TRBJ1-5 | TRBV4-1 | few | - | CASSQDRAGNQPQHF | TGCGCCAGCAGCCAAGACAGGGCGGGGAATCAGCCCCAGCATTTT
TRBJ1-3 | TRBV2 | many | - | CASRTGVFSGNTIYF | TGTGCCAGCAGGACAGGCGTCTTCTCTGGAAACACCATATATTTT
TRBJ2-1 | TRBV20-1 | few | - | CSARKSSNEQFF | TGCAGTGCTAGGAAAAGCAGCAATGAGCAGTTCTTC
TRBJ1-5 | TRBV6-2/TRBV6-3 | many | TRBD1 | CASSYSGGSNQPQHF | TGTGCCAGCAGTTACTCAGGGGGCAGCAATCAGCCCCAGCATTTT
TRBJ2-3 | TRBV5-1 | few | - | CASSFSTGHLTTDTQYF | TGCGCCAGCAGCTTTTCGACAGGACATTTAACAACAGATACGCAGTATTTT